Listed here are 27 T cell receptor beta chains from one sample, sequenced in a study of molecular identifiers for immune sequencing clone quantification. Each CDR3 protein gets one entry after TCRdb re-called the PCR reads with MiXCR. The top ten hold 1.5% to 2% of the sample, which has some 59,000 distinct CDR3 sequences, approximately 26% seen once. The specimen sequenced was naive CD8+ T cells from blood, with Jurkat cell RNA spiked in. Subset reported: FACS-sorted CD8+CD4-CCR7+CD45RA+ naive T cells. These receptors came from a human donor in good health. Some libraries in this study had Jurkat cell RNA spiked in.

This clonotype has a handful of counts. This chain connects TRBV4-1 to TRBJ1-1; 7 bases fit TRBD1. The CDR3 runs to 17 residues. CDR1 is MGHRA and CDR2 is YSYEKL in the germline V gene. The V segment lost 6 bases and the J segment 4 bases; nucleotides outside the gene matches: 17. The CDR3 nucleotides are TGCGCCAGCAGTCCAGGGGGGGACCATCTAGGGGGCACTGAAGCTTTCTTT. The encoded protein is CASSPGGDHLGGTEAFF.

This clonotype has at least ten counts. This sequence joins TRBV5-1 and TRBJ2-1; 8 bases line up with TRBD2. The CDR3 sequence is 17 residues long. With V trimmed by 4 bases and J by 7 bases, 16 bases remained unmatched. The germline V gene encodes CDR1 SGHRS and CDR2 YFSETQ. CDR3 in amino acids: CASSPQWSGGFFNEQFF. CDR3 bases: TGCGCCAGCAGCCCGCAGTGGAGCGGGGGATTTTTTAATGAGCAGTTCTTC.

This chain uses TRBV21-1 with TRBJ1-4; the table's D gene call, TRBD1, was not cross checked with the DNA. TRBV21-1 represents a pseudogene. There are 14 residues in the CDR3. As DNA, the CDR3 is TGTGCCAGCAGCAAAGGAGGGGGGTATGAAAAACTGTTTTTT. Residues: CASSKGGGYEKLFF.

The chain carries TRBV18 and TRBJ2-3; 8 bases map to TRBD2. V dropped 5 bases and J dropped 1; count of bases not matched to a gene: 11. Germline values: CDR1 KGHSH, CDR2 LQKENI. The CDR3 extends over 17 amino acids. CDR3 region: CASSDIETLAGTDTQYF. The CDR3 coding sequence is TGTGCCAGCTCAGATATAGAAACACTAGCGGGCACAGATACGCAGTATTTT.

Many counts were recorded for this clonotype. The rearrangement joins TRBV9 to TRBJ2-7; D unclear. Germline CDR1 and CDR2: SGDLS and YYNGEE. Trimming took off 0 bases at V and 0 bases at J, with 10 bases between the two ends. This CDR3 region has 15 residues. The DNA for the CDR3 is TGTGCCAGCAGCGTAGACGCGAAGCGCTCCTACGAGCAGTACTTC. This translates into CASSVDAKRSYEQYF.

In this sample, this clonotype turned up many times. The chain combines TRBV5-1 with TRBJ1-1, with TRBD1 matching 8 bases. The germline CDR1 and CDR2 sequences are SGHRS and YFSETQ. The V and J ends lost 0 bases and 6 bases, in that order; junction bases with no gene match: 1. There are 13 residues in the CDR3. CDR3 DNA sequence: TGCGCCAGCAGCTTGGCAGGGGGCCCTGAAGCTTTCTTT. Its translation is CASSLAGGPEAFF.

A remark on this clonotype: In this CDR3 the conserved last residue, phenylalanine or tryptophan, is missing, so a read error is likely. The chain recombines TRBV3-1 with TRBJ1-1, with 7 bases aligning to TRBD1. The CDR3 loop spans 17 amino acids. Germline CDR1 is LGHDT and CDR2 is YNNKEL (reference sequence). Here the CDR3 DNA reads TGTGTCAGCAGCCAAGTCCCGACAGGGATGGTGAACACTGAAGCTTTCTCT. Its translation is CVSSQVPTGMVNTEAFS.

J is TRBJ2-5 and V is TRBV4-1, with TRBD2 matching over 8 bases. The germline V gene encodes CDR1 MGHRA and CDR2 YSYEKL. The CDR3 extends over 15 amino acids. After removal of 1 base from V and 5 bases from J, the junction contained 6 bases not matched to a gene. The CDR3 DNA reads TGCGCCAGCAGCCAAGGACGGGGGGGTCGTGAGACCCAGTACTTC. Residues: CASSQGRGGRETQYF.

V gene TRBV14 combines with J gene TRBJ2-7; unclear D gene. Trimming removed 4 bases from V and 0 bases from J, with 7 bases in between. This CDR3 has 13 amino acids. The germline gives CDR1 SGHDN, CDR2 FVKESK. The chain's CDR3 is CASSLPSSYEQYF. The CDR3 nucleotides read TGTGCCAGCAGCCTCCCCAGCTCCTACGAGCAGTACTTC.

The sample holds many counts of this clonotype. V is TRBV4-3 and J is TRBJ1-1; weak D call: TRBD1 (5 bases). The germline gives CDR1 LGHNA, CDR2 YSLEER. Deletions cut 0 bases from V and 6 bases from J, with 14 bases between. This CDR3 has 15 residues. CDR3 in amino acids: CASSQDLGAGSEAFF. In DNA form, the CDR3 reads TGCGCCAGCAGCCAAGATCTTGGGGCTGGATCTGAAGCTTTCTTT.

This clonotype was picked up many times. The rearrangement joins TRBV6-2 or TRBV6-3 to TRBJ2-7; 7 bases are shared with TRBD1. Germline V gene data show CDR1 as MNHEY and CDR2 as SVGEGT. Unmatched junction bases numbered 8, after V lost 0 bases and J lost 3 bases. The CDR3 length is 16 residues. The CDR3 nucleotides are TGTGCCAGCAGTTACTCGAAGACCACAGGGGACTACGAGCAGTACTTC. Residues: CASSYSKTTGDYEQYF.

This clonotype has a count of ten or more. The V gene is TRBV19, the J gene TRBJ1-2; D is perhaps TRBD1 (5 bases). The germline gives CDR1 LNHDA, CDR2 SQIVND (reference sequence). V shed 5 bases and J shed 3 bases, with 13 bases lying between them. The CDR3 has 14 residues. The CDR3 region has the DNA TGTGCCAGTAGTTTCGACGGACACGACTATGGCTACACCTTC. It translates to CASSFDGHDYGYTF.

This clonotype showed up many times. The rearrangement joins TRBV4-3 to TRBJ2-5; TRBD1 might be the D (5 bases). The germline gives CDR1 LGHNA, CDR2 YSLEER. The CDR3 length is 16 residues. V dropped 3 bases and J dropped 2 bases, with 16 bases sitting between them. CDR3 loop: CASSHDPQGSQETQYF. CDR3 bases: TGCGCCAGCAGCCATGATCCGCAGGGTAGTCAAGAGACCCAGTACTTC.

The sample holds many counts of this clonotype. The chain joins TRBV6-2 or TRBV6-3 to TRBJ2-7, with TRBD1 as a possible D gene (5 bases). V lost 5 bases and J 2 bases, leaving 22 bases between the germline ends. The germline V gene encodes CDR1 MNHEY and CDR2 SVGEGT. This CDR3 region has 17 residues. The CDR3 reads CASSKPRTHPAPYEQYF. The CDR3 region has the DNA TGTGCCAGCAGTAAACCTCGGACACACCCGGCCCCCTACGAGCAGTACTTC.

This sequence joins TRBV24-1 and TRBJ1-3; D possibly corresponds to TRBD1 (5 bases). Trimming pared 8 bases from V and 4 bases from J, leaving 20 bases between. The germline V gene encodes CDR1 KGHDR and CDR2 SFDVKD. The CDR3 length is 16 residues. The CDR3 protein is CATNEQTGRKGNTIYF. The CDR3 nucleotides read TGTGCCACCAATGAACAAACAGGAAGGAAAGGAAACACCATATATTTT.

This clonotype was seen at least ten times. The chain employs TRBV14 and TRBJ2-3; no clear D gene. From germline, CDR1 is SGHDN and CDR2 FVKESK. There are 13 residues in the CDR3. The V and J ends lost 0 bases and 0 bases respectively, with 1 base between them. The CDR3 sequence is CASSQESTDTQYF. CDR3 in DNA: TGTGCCAGCAGCCAAGAAAGCACAGATACGCAGTATTTT.

The chain combines TRBV19 with TRBJ1-1, with no clear D. The length of the CDR3 is 11 residues. CDR1 is LNHDA, CDR2 SQIVND, per germline (reference sequence). With 4 bases removed from V and 7 bases from J, the gap between germline ends came to 7 bases. The CDR3 DNA sequence: TGTGCCAGTAGTAACGGTGGTGAAGCTTTCTTT. Protein: CASSNGGEAFF.

Worth noting for this clonotype: A much larger clonotype is one base distant, so this may be a read error. The V call is TRBV6-5, the J call TRBJ2-7; no clear D. This CDR3 is built from 13 residues. Trimming left V 6 bases short and J 6 bases short, with 15 bases between. Germline lookup yields CDR1 MNHEY and CDR2 SVGAGI. The CDR3 nucleotides are TGTGCCAGCAGCCCCCACTTGGGGTGCGAGCAGTACTTC. This codes for CASSPHLGCEQYF.

There are many counts of this clonotype. The chain recombines TRBV19 with TRBJ1-1; D not certain. V lost 1 base to trimming and J lost 3 bases, with 12 bases between them. The CDR3 runs to 15 residues. The germline V gene has CDR1 LNHDA and CDR2 SQIVND (reference sequence). For the CDR3, the DNA is TGTGCCAGTAGTATAGTGCTAGGGATCTACACTGAAGCTTTCTTT. Translated: CASSIVLGIYTEAFF.

In regard to this clonotype: This may arise from a read error, as a much more abundant clone is one base away. J is TRBJ1-6 and V is TRBV3-1, with TRBD1 matching 8 bases. Germline-derived CDR1 and CDR2 are LGHDT and YNNKEL (reference sequence). The CDR3 has 14 amino acids. The CDR3 here is CASGQDRGNSPLHF. CDR3 DNA sequence: TGTGCCAGCGGCCAAGACAGGGGCAATTCACCCCTCCACTTT.

V usage is TRBV24-1 and J usage is TRBJ2-5; weak D call: TRBD2 (7 bases). The CDR3 spans 13 residues. Trimming took 6 bases from V and 5 from J, leaving 12 bases between them. Germline V CDR1 and CDR2: KGHDR, SFDVKD. In nucleotides, the CDR3 is TGTGCCACCAGTCGGGGGGCCAGCGAGACCCAGTACTTC. Its protein is CATSRGASETQYF.

The rearrangement links TRBV13 to TRBJ2-2; 9 nucleotides align to TRBD1. This CDR3 is 18 amino acids long. Germline CDR1 and CDR2: PRHDT and FYEKMQ (reference sequence). Germline trimming cut 5 bases from V and 4 bases from J; bases unmatched to any gene: 14. CDR3 sequence (DNA): TGTGCCAGCAGCCCACGGCCGGGACAGGGCTCGGGCACCGGGGAGCTGTTTTTT. It encodes CASSPRPGQGSGTGELFF.

The gene calls are TRBV30 and TRBJ1-4, with D hard to call. The CDR3 loop spans 12 amino acids. V was cut by 4 bases and J by 6 bases, with 9 bases left in between. Germline V gene data show CDR1 as GTSNPN and CDR2 as SVGIG (reference sequence). The CDR3 region is CAWIRADEKLFF. In nucleotides, the CDR3 is TGTGCCTGGATACGGGCGGATGAAAAACTGTTTTTT.

Comments on this clonotype: The CDR3 does not close with the conserved phenylalanine or tryptophan, likely indicating a read error. The chain recombines TRBV30 with TRBJ2-7, with 7 bases identical to TRBD2. Losses at the gene ends were 5 bases for V and 7 bases for J; bases not matched to a gene: 11. This CDR3 is 13 amino acids long. Germline V gene lookup returns CDR1 GTSNPN and CDR2 SVGIG (reference sequence). CDR3 nucleotides: TGTGCCTGGCGCGTAGGGTGGGGGGGGGAGCAGTACTGC. Translation gives CAWRVGWGGEQYC.

This clonotype was found once. A junction end diverges from the germline sequence, so it may reflect a read error. The chain is built from TRBV4-3 and TRBJ2-1, with D possibly matching TRBD2 (5 bases). The CDR3 spans 16 residues. CDR1 and CDR2 (germline): LGHNA, YSLEER. This chain's CDR3 is CASSQDGGYSYNEQFF. CDR3 nucleotides: TGCGCCAGCAGTCAAGATGGAGGCTACTCCTACAATGAGCAGTTCTTC.

Points on this clonotype: Being one base from a much bigger clone, this may be a read error. The conserved final phenylalanine or tryptophan is absent from the CDR3, which likely points to a read error. This chain uses TRBV5-1 with TRBJ2-3; perhaps TRBD2 as D (6 bases). Trimming stripped 0 bases from V and 1 base from J, with 6 bases between. The CDR3 extends over 14 amino acids. CDR1 is SGHRS, CDR2 YFSETQ, per germline. The DNA of the CDR3 is TGCGCCAGCAGCTTGGCGGGGGGCACAGATACGCAGTATATT. It specifies CASSLAGGTDTQYI.

This clonotype came up once. The rearrangement links TRBV3-1 to TRBJ1-1; D perhaps matches TRBD1 (6 bases). Germline CDR1 is LGHDT and CDR2 is YNNKEL (reference sequence). The CDR3 length is 14 residues. V was clipped by 2 bases and J by 3 bases, with 10 bases between them. CDR3 in DNA: TGTGCCAGCAGCCAATACAGGGCGGACACTGAAGCTTTCTTT. Protein: CASSQYRADTEAFF.